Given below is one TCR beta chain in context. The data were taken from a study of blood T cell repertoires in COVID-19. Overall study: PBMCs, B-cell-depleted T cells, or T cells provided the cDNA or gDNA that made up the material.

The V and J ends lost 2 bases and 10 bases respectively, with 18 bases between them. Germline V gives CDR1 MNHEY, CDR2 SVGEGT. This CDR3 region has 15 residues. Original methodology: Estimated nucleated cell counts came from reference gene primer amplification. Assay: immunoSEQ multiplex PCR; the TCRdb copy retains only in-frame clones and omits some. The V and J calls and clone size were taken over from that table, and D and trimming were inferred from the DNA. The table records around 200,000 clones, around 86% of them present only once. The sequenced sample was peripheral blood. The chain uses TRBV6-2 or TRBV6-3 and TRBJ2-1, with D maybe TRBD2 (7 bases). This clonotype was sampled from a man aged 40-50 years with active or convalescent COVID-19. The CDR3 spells CASSYVGAGAEEQFF. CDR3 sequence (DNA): TGTGCCAGCAGTTACGTGGGGGCGGGGGCCGAAGAGCAGTTCTTC.